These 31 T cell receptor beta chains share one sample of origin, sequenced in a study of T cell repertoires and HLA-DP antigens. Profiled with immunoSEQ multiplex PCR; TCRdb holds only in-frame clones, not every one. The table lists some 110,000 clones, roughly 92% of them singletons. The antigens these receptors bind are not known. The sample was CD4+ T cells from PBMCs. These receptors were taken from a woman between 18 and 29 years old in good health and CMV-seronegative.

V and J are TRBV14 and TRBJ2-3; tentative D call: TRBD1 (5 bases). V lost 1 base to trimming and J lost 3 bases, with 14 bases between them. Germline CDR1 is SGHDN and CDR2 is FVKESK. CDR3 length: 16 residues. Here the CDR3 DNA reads TGTGCCAGCAGCCAAGGGTCCACGAAGGGGACAGATACGCAGTATTTT. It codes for CASSQGSTKGTDTQYF. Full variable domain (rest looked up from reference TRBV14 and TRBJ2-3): EAGVTQFPSHSVIEKGQTVTLRCDPISGHDNLYWYRRVMGKEIKFLLHFVKESKQDESGMPNNRFLAERTGGTYSTLKVQPAELEDSGVYFCASSQGSTKGTDTQYFGPGTRLTVL.

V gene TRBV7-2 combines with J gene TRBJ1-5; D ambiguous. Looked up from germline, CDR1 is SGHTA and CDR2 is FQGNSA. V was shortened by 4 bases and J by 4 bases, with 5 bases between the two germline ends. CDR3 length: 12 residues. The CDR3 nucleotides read TGTGCCAGCAGCTATCGGAATCAGCCCCAGCATTTT. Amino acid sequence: CASSYRNQPQHF.

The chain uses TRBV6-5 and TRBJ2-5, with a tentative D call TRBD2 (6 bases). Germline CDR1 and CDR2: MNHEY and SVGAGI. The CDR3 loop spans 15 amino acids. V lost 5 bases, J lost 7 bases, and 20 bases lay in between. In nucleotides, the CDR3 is TGTGCCAGCAGTCCTCCGGGACTCCTCGACGGGACCCAGTACTTC. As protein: CASSPPGLLDGTQYF.

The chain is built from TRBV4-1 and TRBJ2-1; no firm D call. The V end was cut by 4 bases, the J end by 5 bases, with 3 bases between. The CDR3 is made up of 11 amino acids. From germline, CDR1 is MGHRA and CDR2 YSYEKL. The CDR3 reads CASSRDNEQFF. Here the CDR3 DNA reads TGCGCCAGCAGCCGCGACAATGAGCAGTTCTTC.

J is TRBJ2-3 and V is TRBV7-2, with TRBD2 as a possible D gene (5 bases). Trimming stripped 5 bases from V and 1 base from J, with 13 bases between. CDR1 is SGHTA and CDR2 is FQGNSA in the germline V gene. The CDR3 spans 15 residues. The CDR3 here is CASSSRAAGTDTQYF. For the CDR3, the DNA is TGTGCCAGCAGCAGCCGAGCGGCGGGCACAGATACGCAGTATTTT.

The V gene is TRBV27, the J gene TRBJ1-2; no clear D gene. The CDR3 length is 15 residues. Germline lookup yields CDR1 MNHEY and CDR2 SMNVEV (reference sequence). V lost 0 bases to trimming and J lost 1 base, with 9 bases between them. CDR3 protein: CASSLSIQHNYGYTF. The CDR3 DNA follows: TGTGCCAGCAGTTTATCGATCCAGCATAACTATGGCTACACCTTC.

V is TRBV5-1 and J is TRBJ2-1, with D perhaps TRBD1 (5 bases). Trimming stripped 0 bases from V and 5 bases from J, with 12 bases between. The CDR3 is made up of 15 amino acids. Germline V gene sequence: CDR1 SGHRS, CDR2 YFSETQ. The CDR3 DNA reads TGCGCCAGCAGCTTGGGGACACCTGGGGACAATGAGCAGTTCTTC. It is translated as CASSLGTPGDNEQFF.

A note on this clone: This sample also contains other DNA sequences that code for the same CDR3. CDR3 nucleotides: TGTGCCAGCAGCTTGGAGGTCGACAATTCACCCCTCCACTTT. Translation gives CASSLEVDNSPLHF. This rearrangement joins TRBV5-5 to TRBJ1-6, with unresolved D. V was clipped by 0 bases and J by 7 bases, with 8 bases between them. The germline V gene encodes CDR1 SGHKS and CDR2 YYEKEE (reference sequence). The CDR3 consists of 14 residues.

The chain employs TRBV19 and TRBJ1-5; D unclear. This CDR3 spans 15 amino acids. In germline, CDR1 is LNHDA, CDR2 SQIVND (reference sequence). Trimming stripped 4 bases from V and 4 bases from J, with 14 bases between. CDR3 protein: CASSNHRARNQPQHF. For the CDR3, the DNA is TGTGCCAGTAGTAACCACCGGGCCAGAAATCAGCCCCAGCATTTT.

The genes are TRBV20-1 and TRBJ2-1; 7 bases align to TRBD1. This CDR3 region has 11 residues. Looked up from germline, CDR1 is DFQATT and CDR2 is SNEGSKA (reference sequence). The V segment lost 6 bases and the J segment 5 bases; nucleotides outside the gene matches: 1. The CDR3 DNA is TGCAGTGCCAGGGGGAACAATGAGCAGTTCTTC. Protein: CSARGNNEQFF.

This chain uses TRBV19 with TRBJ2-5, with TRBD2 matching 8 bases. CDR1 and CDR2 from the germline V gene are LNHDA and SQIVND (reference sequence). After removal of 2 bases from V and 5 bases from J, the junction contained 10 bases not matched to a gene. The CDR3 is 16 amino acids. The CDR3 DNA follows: TGTGCCAGTAGTATATCCCAGACAGTAGCGGGGGAGACCCAGTACTTC. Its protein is CASSISQTVAGETQYF.

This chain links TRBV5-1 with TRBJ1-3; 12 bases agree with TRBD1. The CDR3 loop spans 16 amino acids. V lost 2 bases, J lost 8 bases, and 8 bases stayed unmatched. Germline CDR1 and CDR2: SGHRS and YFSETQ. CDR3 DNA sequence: TGCGCCAGCAGCTTCTCGGCGGGACAGGGGGCGGACACCATATATTTT. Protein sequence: CASSFSAGQGADTIYF.

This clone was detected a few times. The DNA of the CDR3 is TGTGCCAGCAGAGAGGGTTCCTATGGCTACACCTTC. It is translated as CASREGSYGYTF. The V and J genes are TRBV6-1 and TRBJ1-2; D unresolved. The V end lost 6 bases, the J end lost 4 bases, and 9 bases lay between the germline ends. In germline, CDR1 is MNHNS, CDR2 SASEGT. CDR3 length equals 12 residues.

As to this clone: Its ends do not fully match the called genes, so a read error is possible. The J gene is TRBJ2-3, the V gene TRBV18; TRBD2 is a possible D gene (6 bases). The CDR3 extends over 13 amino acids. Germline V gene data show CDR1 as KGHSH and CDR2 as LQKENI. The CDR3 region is CASSPPEGVRLNF. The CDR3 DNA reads TGTGCCAGCTCACCACCGGAGGGAGTCAGACTGAATTTT.

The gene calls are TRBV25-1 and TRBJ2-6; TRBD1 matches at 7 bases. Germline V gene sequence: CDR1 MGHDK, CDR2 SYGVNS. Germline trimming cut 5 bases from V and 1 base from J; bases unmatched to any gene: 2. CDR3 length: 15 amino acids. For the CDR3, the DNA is TGTGCCAGCAGTCCGACAGGGTCTGGGGCCAACGTCCTGACTTTC. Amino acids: CASSPTGSGANVLTF.

The CDR3 DNA reads TGTGCCAGCAGTGTACAGGGGGCAGCTGGAAACACCATATATTTT. It is translated as CASSVQGAAGNTIYF. The chain uses TRBV2 and TRBJ1-3; 9 bases are a match to TRBD1. The junction had 3 bases not matched to a gene; V was cut back by 4 bases and J by 2 bases. Germline V CDR1 and CDR2: SNHLY, FYNNEI. CDR3 size: 15 residues. The whole variable domain, filled in from reference TRBV2 and TRBJ1-3, reads EPEVTQTPSHQVTQMGQEVILRCVPISNHLYFYWYRQILGQKVEFLVSFYNNEISEKSEIFDDQFSVERPDGSNFTLKIRSTKLEDSAMYFCASSVQGAAGNTIYFGEGSWLTVV.

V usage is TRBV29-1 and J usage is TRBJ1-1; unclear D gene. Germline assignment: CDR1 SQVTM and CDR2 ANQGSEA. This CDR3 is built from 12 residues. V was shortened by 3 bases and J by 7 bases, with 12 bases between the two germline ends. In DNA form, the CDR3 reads TGCAGCGTTGATTTCGGATTGGGTGAAGCTTTCTTT. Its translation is CSVDFGLGEAFF.

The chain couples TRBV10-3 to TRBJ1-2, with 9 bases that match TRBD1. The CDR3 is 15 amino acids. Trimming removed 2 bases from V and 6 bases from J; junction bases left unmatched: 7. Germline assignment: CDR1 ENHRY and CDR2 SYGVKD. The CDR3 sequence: CAISERTGAQDGYTF. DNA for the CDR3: TGTGCCATCAGTGAGAGGACAGGGGCCCAGGATGGCTACACCTTC.

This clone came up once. The DNA of the CDR3 is TGTGCCAGCAGCCCCTCCGGGACAGGGCGAGGAAACACCATATATTTT. Protein sequence: CASSPSGTGRGNTIYF. This chain uses TRBV28 with TRBJ1-3; 9 positions agree with TRBD1. In germline, CDR1 is MDHEN, CDR2 SYDVKM. After removal of 6 bases from V and 4 bases from J, the junction contained 10 bases not matched to a gene. The CDR3 has 16 amino acids.

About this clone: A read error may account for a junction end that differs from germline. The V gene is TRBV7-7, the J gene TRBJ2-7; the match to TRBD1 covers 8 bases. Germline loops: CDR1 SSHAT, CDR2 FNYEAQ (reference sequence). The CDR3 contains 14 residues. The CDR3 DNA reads TGTGCTAGCAGCCCCGGGACAGGACACTACGAGCAGTACTTC. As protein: CASSPGTGHYEQYF.

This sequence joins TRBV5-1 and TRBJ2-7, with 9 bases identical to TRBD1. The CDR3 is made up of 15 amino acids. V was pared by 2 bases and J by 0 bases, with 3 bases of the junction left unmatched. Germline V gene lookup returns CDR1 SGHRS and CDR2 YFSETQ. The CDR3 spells CASSFTTGGSYEQYV. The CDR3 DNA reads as TGCGCCAGCAGCTTCACGACAGGGGGCTCCTACGAGCAGTACGTC.

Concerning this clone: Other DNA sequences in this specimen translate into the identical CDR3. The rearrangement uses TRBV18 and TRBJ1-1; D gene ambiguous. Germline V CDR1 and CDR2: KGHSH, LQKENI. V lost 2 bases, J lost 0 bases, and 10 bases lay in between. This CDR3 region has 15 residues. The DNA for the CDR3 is TGTGCCAGCTCACCAGGGGTACCGATGAACACTGAAGCTTTCTTT. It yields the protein CASSPGVPMNTEAFF.

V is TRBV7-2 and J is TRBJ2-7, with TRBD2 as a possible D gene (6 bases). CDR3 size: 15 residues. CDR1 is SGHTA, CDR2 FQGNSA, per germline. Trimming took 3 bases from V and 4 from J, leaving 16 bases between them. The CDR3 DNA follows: TGTGCCAGCAGCTTGGCCGACGGGAGTGGGTACGAGCAGTACGTC. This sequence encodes CASSLADGSGYEQYV.

CDR3 loop: CASSSSTTTGELFF. The CDR3 DNA sequence: TGCGCCAGCAGCTCGTCAACTACCACCGGGGAGCTGTTTTTT. The J gene is TRBJ2-2, the V gene TRBV5-1; D gene ambiguous. Germline V gene sequence: CDR1 SGHRS, CDR2 YFSETQ. CDR3 length: 14 residues. V lost 3 bases, J lost 4 bases, and 10 bases lay in between.

The CDR3, as DNA: TGTGCCAGCAGCTCCGGGTCGGACCACGAGCAGTACTTC. Translation: CASSSGSDHEQYF. J is TRBJ2-7 and V is TRBV11-3, with D uncertain. The CDR3 runs to 13 residues. The germline CDR1 and CDR2 sequences are SGHNT and YENEEA. V lost 4 bases and J 5 bases, leaving 12 bases between the germline ends.

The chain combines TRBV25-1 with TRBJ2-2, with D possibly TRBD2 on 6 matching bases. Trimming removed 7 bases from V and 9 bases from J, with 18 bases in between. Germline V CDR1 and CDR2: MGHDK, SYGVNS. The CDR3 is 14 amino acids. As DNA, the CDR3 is TGTGCCAGCAAATCCAGCGGGCAGTCCAGGGAGCTGTTTTTT. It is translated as CASKSSGQSRELFF.

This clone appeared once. The CDR3, as DNA: TGTGCCAGCAGCAACCACAGGGATGCTAACTATGGCTACACCTTC. The encoded protein is CASSNHRDANYGYTF. This chain joins TRBV9 and TRBJ1-2, with D perhaps TRBD1 (6 bases). The CDR3 totals 15 residues. CDR1 and CDR2 (germline): SGDLS, YYNGEE. V lost 4 bases and J lost 0, with 13 bases in between.

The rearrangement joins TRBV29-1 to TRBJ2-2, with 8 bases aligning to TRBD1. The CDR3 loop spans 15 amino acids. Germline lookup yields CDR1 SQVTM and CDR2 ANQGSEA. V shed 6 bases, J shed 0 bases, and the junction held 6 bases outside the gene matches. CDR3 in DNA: TGCAGCGTCGCCCGGGGACAGGCGAACACCGGGGAGCTGTTTTTT. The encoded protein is CSVARGQANTGELFF.

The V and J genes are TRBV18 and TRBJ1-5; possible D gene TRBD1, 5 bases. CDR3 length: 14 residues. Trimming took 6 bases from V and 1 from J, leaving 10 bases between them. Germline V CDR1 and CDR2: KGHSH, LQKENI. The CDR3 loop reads CASSQGRSNQPQHF. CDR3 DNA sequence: TGTGCCAGCTCGCAGGGACGGAGCAATCAGCCCCAGCATTTT.

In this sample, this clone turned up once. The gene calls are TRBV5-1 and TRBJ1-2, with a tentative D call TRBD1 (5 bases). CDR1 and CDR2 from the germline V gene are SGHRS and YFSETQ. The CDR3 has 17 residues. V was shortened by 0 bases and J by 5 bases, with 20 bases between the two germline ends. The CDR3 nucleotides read TGCGCCAGCAGCTTGGCCAGGGAACTCAATCAGTCGTATGGCTACACCTTC. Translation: CASSLARELNQSYGYTF.

CDR3 sequence: CASSFKNQPQHF. For the CDR3, the DNA is TGTGCCAGCAGCTTTAAGAATCAGCCCCAGCATTTT. The rearrangement links TRBV5-4 to TRBJ1-5; D is uncertain. Trimming left V 2 bases short and J 4 bases short, with 4 bases between. The CDR3 is made up of 12 amino acids. Germline V lookup: CDR1 SGHNT, CDR2 YYREEE (reference sequence). Combining the CDR3 with reference TRBV5-4 and TRBJ1-5 gives the whole variable domain ETGVTQSPTHLIKTRGQQVTLRCSSQSGHNTVSWYQQALGQGPQFIFQYYREEENGRGNFPPRFSGLQFPNYSSELNVNALELDDSALYLCASSFKNQPQHFGDGTRLSIL.